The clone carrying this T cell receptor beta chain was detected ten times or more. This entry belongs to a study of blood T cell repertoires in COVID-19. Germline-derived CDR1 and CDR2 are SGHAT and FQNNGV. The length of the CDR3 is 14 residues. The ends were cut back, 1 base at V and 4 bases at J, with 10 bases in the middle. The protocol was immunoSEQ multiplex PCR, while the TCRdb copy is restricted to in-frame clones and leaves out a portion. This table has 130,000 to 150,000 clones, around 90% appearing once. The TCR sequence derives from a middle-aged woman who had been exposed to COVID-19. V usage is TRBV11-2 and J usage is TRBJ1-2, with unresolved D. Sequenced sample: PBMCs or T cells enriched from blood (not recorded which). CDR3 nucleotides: TGTGCCAGCAGCTTAGCAGGCAGCCCCTATGGCTACACCTTC. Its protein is CASSLAGSPYGYTF.